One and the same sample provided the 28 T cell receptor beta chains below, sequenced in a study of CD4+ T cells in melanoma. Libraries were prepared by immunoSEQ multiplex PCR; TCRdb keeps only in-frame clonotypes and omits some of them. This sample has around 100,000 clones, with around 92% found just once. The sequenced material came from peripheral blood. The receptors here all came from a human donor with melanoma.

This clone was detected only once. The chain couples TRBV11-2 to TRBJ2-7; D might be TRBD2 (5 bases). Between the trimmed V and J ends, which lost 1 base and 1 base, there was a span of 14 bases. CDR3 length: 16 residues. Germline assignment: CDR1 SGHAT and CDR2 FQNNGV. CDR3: CASSLVPGLRSYEQYF. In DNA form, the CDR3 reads TGTGCCAGCAGCTTAGTCCCGGGGTTAAGGTCCTACGAGCAGTACTTC.

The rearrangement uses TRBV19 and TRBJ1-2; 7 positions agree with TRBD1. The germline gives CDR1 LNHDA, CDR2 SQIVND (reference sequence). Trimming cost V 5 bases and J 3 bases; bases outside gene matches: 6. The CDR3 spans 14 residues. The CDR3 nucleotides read TGTGCCAGTAGTGGCCAGGGGGAATACTATGGCTACACCTTC. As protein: CASSGQGEYYGYTF.

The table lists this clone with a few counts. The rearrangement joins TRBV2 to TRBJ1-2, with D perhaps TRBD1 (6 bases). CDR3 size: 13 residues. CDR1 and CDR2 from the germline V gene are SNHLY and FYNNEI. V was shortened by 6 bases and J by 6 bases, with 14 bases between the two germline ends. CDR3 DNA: TGTGCCAGCAGGATCGAACAGGGCCATGGCTACACCTTC. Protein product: CASRIEQGHGYTF.

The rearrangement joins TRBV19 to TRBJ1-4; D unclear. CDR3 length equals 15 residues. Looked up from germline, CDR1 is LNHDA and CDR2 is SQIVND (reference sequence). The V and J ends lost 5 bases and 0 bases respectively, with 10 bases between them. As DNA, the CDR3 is TGTGCCAGTAGTTACGGCGGTACAACTAATGAAAAACTGTTTTTT. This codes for CASSYGGTTNEKLFF.

Written as DNA, the CDR3 is TGCAGCGCTCTAGAACCGGGACTACAAAACAATGAGCAGTTCTTC. It is translated as CSALEPGLQNNEQFF. V usage is TRBV29-1 and J usage is TRBJ2-1; 7 nucleotides line up with TRBD2. Germline lookup yields CDR1 SQVTM and CDR2 ANQGSEA. With 7 bases clipped from V and 5 bases from J, the junction kept 14 bases outside the gene matches. This CDR3 is 15 amino acids long.

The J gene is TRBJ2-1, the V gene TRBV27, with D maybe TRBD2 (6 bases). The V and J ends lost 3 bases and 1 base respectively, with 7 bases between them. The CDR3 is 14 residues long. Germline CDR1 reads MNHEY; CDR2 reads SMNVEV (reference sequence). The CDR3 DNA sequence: TGTGCCAGCAGTTTCGGGGGATCCTACAATGAGCAGTTCTTC. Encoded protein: CASSFGGSYNEQFF.

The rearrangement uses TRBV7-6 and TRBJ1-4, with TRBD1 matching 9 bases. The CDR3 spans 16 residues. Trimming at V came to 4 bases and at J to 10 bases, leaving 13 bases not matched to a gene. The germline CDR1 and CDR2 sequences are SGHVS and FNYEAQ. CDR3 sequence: CASSSSAGTGSGKLFF. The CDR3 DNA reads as TGTGCCAGCAGCTCTTCTGCCGGGACAGGGAGTGGAAAACTGTTTTTT.

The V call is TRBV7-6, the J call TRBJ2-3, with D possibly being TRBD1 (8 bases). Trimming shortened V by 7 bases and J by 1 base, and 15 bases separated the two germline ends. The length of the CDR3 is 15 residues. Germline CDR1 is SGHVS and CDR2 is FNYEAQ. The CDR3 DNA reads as TGTGCCAGCACCGACAGGGGAGGGGGCACAGATACGCAGTATTTT. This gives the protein CASTDRGGGTDTQYF.

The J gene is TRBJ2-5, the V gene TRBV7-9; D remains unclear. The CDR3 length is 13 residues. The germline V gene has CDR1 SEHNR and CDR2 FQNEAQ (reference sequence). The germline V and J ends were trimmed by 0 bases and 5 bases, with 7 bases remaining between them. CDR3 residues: CASSLAGMETQYF. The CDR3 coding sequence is TGTGCCAGCAGCTTAGCAGGGATGGAGACCCAGTACTTC.

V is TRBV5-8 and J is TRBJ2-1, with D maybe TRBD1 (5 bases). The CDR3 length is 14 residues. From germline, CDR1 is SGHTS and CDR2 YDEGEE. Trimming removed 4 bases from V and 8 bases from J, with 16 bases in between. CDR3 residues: CASSQDTALDEQFF. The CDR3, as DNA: TGTGCCAGCAGCCAGGACACCGCTTTGGATGAGCAGTTCTTC.

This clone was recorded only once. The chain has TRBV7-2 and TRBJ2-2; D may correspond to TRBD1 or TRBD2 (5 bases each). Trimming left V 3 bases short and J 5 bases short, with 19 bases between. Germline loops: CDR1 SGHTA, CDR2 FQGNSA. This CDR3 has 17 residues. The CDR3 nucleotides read TGTGCCAGCAGCTTCCCTTTGAGGGGTAGAGGAACCGGGGAGCTGTTTTTT. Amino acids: CASSFPLRGRGTGELFF. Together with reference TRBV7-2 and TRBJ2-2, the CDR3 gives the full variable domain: GAGVSQSPSNKVTEKGKDVELRCDPISGHTALYWYRQSLGQGLEFLIYFQGNSAPDKSGLPSDRFSAERTGGSVSTLTIQRTQQEDSAVYLCASSFPLRGRGTGELFFGEGSRLTVL.

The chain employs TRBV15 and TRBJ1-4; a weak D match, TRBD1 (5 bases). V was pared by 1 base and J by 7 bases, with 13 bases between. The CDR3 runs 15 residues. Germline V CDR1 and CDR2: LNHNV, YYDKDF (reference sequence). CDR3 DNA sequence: TGTGCCACCAGCAGAGCAGGGAATCGAGGTGAAAAACTGTTTTTT. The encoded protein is CATSRAGNRGEKLFF.

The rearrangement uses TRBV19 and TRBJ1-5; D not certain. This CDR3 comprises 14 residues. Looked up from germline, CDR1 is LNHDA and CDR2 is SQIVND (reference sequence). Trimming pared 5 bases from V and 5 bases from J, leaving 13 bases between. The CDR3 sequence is CASSPLRPDQPQHF. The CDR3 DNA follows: TGTGCCAGTAGTCCCCTGAGGCCTGATCAGCCCCAGCATTTT.

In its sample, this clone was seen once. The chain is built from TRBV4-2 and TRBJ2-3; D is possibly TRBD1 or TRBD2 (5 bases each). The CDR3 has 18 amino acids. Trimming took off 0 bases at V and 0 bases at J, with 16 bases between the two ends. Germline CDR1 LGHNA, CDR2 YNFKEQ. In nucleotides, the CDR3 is TGTGCCAGCAGCCAAGAGGTTATGGGGCGGGTTAGCACAGATACGCAGTATTTT. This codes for CASSQEVMGRVSTDTQYF.

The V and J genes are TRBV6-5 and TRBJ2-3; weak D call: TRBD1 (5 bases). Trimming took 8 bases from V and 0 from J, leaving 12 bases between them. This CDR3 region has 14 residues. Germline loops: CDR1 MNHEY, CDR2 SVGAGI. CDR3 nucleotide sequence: TGTGCCAGCGGGGCCAGTTCTAGCACAGATACGCAGTATTTT. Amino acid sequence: CASGASSSTDTQYF.

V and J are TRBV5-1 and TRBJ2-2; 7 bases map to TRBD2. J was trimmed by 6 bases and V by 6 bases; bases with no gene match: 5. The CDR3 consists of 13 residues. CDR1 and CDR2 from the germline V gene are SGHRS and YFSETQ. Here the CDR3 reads CASTTRGAGELFF. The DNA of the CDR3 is TGCGCCAGCACCACTCGGGGGGCCGGGGAGCTGTTTTTT.

Here the CDR3 reads CASRHQGREDRETQYF. Written as DNA, the CDR3 is TGTGCCAGCAGACACCAGGGTCGGGAGGATCGAGAGACCCAGTACTTC. V usage is TRBV6-6 and J usage is TRBJ2-5, with 7 bases identical to TRBD2. This CDR3 is 16 amino acids long. Per germline, CDR1 MNHNY and CDR2 SVGAGI (reference sequence). The ends lost 6 bases at V and 4 bases at J; junction bases unmatched: 14.

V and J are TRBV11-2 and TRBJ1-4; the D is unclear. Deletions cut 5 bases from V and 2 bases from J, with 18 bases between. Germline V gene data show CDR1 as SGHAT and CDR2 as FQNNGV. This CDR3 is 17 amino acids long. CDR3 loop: CASSPFGLNRTNEKLFF. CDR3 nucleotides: TGTGCCAGCAGCCCTTTCGGACTAAATCGGACTAATGAAAAACTGTTTTTT.

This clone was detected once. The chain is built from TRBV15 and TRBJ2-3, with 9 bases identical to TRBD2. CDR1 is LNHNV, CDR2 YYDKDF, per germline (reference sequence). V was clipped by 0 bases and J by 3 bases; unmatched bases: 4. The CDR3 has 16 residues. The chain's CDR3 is CATSREPSGMTDTQYF. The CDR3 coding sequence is TGTGCCACCAGCAGAGAACCTAGCGGGATGACAGATACGCAGTATTTT.

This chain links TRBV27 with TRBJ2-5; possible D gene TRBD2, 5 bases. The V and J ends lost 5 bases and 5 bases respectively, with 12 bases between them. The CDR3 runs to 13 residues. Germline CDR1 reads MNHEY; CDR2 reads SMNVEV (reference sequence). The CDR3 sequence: CASSTRPGETQYF. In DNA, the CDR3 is TGTGCCAGCAGTACTAGACCTGGGGAGACCCAGTACTTC.

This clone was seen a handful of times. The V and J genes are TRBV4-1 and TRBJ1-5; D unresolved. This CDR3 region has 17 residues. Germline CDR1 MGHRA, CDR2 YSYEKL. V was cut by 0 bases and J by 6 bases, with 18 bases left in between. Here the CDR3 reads CASSQDPRREGIQPQHF. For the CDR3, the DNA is TGCGCCAGCAGCCAAGATCCCAGGAGGGAAGGGATTCAGCCCCAGCATTTT.

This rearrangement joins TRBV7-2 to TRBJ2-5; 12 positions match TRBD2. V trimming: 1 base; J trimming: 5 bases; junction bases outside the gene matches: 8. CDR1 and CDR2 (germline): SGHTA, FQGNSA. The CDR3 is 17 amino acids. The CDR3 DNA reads TGTGCCAGCAGCTTAGGGACTAGCGGGATGTCAACCGAGACCCAGTACTTC. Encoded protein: CASSLGTSGMSTETQYF. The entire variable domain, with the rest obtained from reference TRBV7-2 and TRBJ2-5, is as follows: GAGVSQSPSNKVTEKGKDVELRCDPISGHTALYWYRQSLGQGLEFLIYFQGNSAPDKSGLPSDRFSAERTGGSVSTLTIQRTQQEDSAVYLCASSLGTSGMSTETQYFGPGTRLLVL.

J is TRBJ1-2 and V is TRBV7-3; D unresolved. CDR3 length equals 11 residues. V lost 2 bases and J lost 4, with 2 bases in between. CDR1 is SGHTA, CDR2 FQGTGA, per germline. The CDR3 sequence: CASSLAYGYTF. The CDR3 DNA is TGTGCCAGCAGCTTAGCCTATGGCTACACCTTC.

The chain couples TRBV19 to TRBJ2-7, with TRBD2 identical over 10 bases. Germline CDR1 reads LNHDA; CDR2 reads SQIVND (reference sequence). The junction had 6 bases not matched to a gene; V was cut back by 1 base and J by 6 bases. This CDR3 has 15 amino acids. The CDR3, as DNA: TGTGCCAGTAGTATAGTTACTAGCGGGAAGGGCGAGCAGTACTTC. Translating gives CASSIVTSGKGEQYF.

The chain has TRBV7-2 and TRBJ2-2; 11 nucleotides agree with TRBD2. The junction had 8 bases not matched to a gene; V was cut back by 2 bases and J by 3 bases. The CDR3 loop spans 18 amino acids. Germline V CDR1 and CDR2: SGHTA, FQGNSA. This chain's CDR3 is CASSLFGSGGAYTGELFF. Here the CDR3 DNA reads TGTGCCAGCAGCTTATTTGGTAGCGGGGGGGCCTACACCGGGGAGCTGTTTTTT.

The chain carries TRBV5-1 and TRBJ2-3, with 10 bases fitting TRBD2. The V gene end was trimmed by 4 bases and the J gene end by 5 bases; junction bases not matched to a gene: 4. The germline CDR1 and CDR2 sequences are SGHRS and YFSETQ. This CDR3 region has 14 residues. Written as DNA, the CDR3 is TGCGCCAGCAGCGGGGTAGCGGGAGGAGATACGCAGTATTTT. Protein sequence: CASSGVAGGDTQYF.

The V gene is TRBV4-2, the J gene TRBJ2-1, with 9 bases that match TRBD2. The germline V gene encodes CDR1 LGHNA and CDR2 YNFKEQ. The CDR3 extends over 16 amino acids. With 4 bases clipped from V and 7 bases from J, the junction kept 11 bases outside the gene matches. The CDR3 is CASSREGGGAPNEQFF. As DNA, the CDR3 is TGTGCCAGCAGCCGGGAGGGCGGGGGGGCTCCGAATGAGCAGTTCTTC.

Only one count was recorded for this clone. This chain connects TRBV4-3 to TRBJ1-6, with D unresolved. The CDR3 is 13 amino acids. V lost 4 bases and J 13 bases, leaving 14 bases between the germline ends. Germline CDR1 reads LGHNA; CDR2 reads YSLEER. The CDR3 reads CASSPSRFRPLHF. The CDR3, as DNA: TGCGCCAGCAGCCCTAGCAGATTTAGGCCCCTCCACTTT.